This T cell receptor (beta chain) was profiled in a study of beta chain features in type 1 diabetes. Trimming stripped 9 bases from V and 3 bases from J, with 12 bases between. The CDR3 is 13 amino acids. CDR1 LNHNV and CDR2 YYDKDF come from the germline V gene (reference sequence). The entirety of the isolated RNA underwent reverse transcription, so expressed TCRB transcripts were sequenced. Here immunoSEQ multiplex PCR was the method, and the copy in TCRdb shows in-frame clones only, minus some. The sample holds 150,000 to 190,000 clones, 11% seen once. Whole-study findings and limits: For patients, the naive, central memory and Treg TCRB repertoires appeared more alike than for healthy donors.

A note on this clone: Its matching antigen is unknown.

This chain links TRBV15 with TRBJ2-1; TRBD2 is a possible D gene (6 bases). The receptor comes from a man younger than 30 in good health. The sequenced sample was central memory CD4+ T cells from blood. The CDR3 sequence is CATNHGGYNEQFF. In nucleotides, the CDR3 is TGTGCCACGAACCACGGGGGCTACAATGAGCAGTTCTTC.